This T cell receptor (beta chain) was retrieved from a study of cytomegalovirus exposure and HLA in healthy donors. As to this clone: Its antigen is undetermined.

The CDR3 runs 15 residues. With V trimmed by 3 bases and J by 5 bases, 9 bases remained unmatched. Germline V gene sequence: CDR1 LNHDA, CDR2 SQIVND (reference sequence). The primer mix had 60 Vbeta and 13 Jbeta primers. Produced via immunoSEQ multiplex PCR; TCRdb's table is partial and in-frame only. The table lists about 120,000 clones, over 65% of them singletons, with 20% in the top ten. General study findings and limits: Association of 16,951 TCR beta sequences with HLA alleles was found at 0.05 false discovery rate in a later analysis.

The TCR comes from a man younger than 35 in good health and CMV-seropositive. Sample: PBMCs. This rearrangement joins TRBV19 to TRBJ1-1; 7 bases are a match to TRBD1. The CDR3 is CASSMGTRGQTEAFF. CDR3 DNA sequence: TGTGCCAGTAGTATGGGCACGAGGGGGCAAACTGAAGCTTTCTTT. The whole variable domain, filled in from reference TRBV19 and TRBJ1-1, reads DGGITQSPKYLFRKEGQNVTLSCEQNLNHDAMYWYRQDPGQGLRLIYYSQIVNDFQKGDIAEGYSVSREKKESFPLTVTSAQKNPTAFYLCASSMGTRGQTEAFFGQGTRLTVV.